The present T cell receptor beta chain was sequenced within a study of tumor-infiltrating lymphocytes in primary liver carcinoma. This clonotype was picked up a small number of times. V gave up 7 bases and J gave up 0 bases, with 13 bases separating them. The CDR3 sequence is 15 residues long. Per the germline V gene, CDR1 is SNHLY and CDR2 is FYNNEI. Co-extracting RNA and DNA was done with roughly 17-32 mg of unsorted bulk tissue as input. A constant-region primer served to make TCR beta cDNA from roughly 540 ng total RNA. Libraries of TCR beta came from three nested multiplex PCR rounds with slightly modified ARM-PCR. Use of TRBV1-TRBV30 forward primers with a C-beta reverse primer characterized the first two PCR rounds, which lasted around 10 cycles each. MiXCR was run by TCRdb on the multiplex PCR reads, yielding one entry per CDR3 protein. The sample has 55,000 or so distinct CDR3 sequences, 60% to 85% seen once.

The receptor was isolated from a middle-aged man with primary liver carcinoma and hepatitis B virus infection. V gene TRBV2 combines with J gene TRBJ2-1; tentatively, D is TRBD2 (6 bases). What was sequenced was liver tumor tissue from sampling region 2. Indicated subset: tumor region T2, inferior pole. Here the CDR3 reads CASNWDSSSYNEQFF. The CDR3 DNA sequence: TGTGCCAGCAATTGGGACTCGAGCTCCTACAATGAGCAGTTCTTC.